The source of this TCR beta chain is a study of cytomegalovirus exposure and HLA in healthy donors. Study-level results: Researchers left out some V segments, among them TRBV6-2 and TRBV6-3, as indistinguishable. In a later analysis, common viral pathogens appeared linked to several of the most significant clusters.

The CDR3 loop spans 13 amino acids. In germline, CDR1 is MDHEN, CDR2 SYDVKM. Trimming took 6 bases from V and 2 from J, leaving 9 bases between them. This clone came up once. As yet, its antigen is unknown. The study ran its PCR with 60 Vbeta and 13 Jbeta primers. Measured with immunoSEQ multiplex PCR; TCRdb has only the in-frame clones, and not every one. This sample yields about 120,000 clones, of which 75% to 80% are seen a single time; about 3.5% belongs to the top ten. Material for sequencing was PBMCs. The receptor comes from a woman aged 25-40 years in good health and CMV-seropositive. The chain recombines TRBV28 with TRBJ2-3; D unresolved. The CDR3 region is CASSPQSTDTQYF. CDR3 DNA: TGTGCCAGCAGCCCTCAGTCCACAGATACGCAGTATTTT.